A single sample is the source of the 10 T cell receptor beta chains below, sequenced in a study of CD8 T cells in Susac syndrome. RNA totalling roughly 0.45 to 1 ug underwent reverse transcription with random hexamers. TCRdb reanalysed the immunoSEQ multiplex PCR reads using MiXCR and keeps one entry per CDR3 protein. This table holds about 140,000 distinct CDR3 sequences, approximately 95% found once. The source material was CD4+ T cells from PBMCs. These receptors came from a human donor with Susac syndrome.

CDR3 DNA: TGTGCCAGCAGTTCAACAGGGGCGAAACAGCCCCAGCATTTT. Protein sequence: CASSSTGAKQPQHF. The J gene is TRBJ1-5, the V gene TRBV12-3 or TRBV12-4; 7 nucleotides line up with TRBD1. V dropped 4 bases and J dropped 7; count of bases not matched to a gene: 7. This CDR3 has 14 residues.

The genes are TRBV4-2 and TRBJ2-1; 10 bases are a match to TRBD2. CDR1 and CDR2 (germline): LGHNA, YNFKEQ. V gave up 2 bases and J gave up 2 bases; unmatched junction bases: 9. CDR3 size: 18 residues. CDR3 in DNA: TGTGCCAGCAGCCAAACCCAGGGTAGCGGGAGGACCTACAATGAGCAGTTCTTC. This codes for CASSQTQGSGRTYNEQFF.

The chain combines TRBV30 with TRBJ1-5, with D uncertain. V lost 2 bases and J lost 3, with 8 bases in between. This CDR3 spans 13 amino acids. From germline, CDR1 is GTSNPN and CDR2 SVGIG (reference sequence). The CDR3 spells CAWSSALNQPQHF. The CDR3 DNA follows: TGTGCCTGGAGTAGCGCCCTCAATCAGCCCCAGCATTTT.

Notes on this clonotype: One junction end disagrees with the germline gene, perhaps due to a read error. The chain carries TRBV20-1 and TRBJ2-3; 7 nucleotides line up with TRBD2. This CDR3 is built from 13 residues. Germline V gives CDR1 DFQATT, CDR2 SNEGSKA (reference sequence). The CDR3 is CSASPREVDTQYF. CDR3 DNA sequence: TGCAGTGCTAGCCCCCGGGAGGTAGATACGCAGTATTTC.

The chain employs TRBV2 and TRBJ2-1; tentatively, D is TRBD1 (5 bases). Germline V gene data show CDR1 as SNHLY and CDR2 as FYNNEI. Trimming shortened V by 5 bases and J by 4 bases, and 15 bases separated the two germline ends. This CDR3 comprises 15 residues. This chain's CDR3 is CASSRGFKAYNEQFF. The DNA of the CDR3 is TGTGCCAGCAGTAGGGGCTTTAAAGCTTACAATGAGCAGTTCTTC.

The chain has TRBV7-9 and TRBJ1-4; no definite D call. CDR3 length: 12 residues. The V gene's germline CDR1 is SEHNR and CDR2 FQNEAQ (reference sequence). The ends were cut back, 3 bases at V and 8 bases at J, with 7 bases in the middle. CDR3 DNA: TGTGCCAGCAGCTTCGGGCAGGAAAAACTGTTTTTT. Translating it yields CASSFGQEKLFF. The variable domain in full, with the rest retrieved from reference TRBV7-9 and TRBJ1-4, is DTGVSQNPRHKITKRGQNVTFRCDPISEHNRLYWYRQTLGQGPEFLTYFQNEAQLEKSRLLSDRFSAERPKGSFSTLEIQRTEQGDSAMYLCASSFGQEKLFFGSGTQLSVL.

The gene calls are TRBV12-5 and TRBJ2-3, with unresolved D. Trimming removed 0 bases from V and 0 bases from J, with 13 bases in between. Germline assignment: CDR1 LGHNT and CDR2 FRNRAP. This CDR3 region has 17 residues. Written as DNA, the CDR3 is TGTGCTAGTGGTTTGGTACTGTCGCGAACTAGCACAGATACGCAGTATTTT. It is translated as CASGLVLSRTSTDTQYF.

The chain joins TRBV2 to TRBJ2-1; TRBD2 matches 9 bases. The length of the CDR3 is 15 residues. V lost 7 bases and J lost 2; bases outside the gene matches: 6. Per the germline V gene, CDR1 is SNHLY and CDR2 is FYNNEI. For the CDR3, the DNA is TGTGCCAGCACCGGAACTAGCGGGCCCTACAATGAGCAGTTCTTC. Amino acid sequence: CASTGTSGPYNEQFF.

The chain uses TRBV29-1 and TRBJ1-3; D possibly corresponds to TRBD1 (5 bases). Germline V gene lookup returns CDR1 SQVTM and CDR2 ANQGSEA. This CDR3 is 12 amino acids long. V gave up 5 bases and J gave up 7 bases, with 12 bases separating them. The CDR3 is CSVQGSANTIYF. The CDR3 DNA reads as TGCAGCGTTCAGGGATCAGCGAACACCATATATTTT.

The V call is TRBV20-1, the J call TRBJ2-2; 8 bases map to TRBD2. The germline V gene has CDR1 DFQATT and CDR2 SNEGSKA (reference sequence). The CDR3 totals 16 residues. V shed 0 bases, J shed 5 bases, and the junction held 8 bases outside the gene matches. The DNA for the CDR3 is TGCAGTGCTAGAGATCCAGGGACTAGTGGGACCGGGGAGCTGTTTTTT. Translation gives CSARDPGTSGTGELFF.